These 21 T cell receptor beta chains came from one sample sequenced in a study of blood T cell repertoires in COVID-19. The protocol was immunoSEQ multiplex PCR, while the TCRdb copy is restricted to in-frame clones and leaves out a portion. The sample lists about 98,000 clones; approximately 91% were seen once. Sequences were obtained from peripheral blood. The origin of the receptors is a man between 18 and 35 years old with acute or convalescent COVID-19.

The V gene is TRBV18, the J gene TRBJ1-1; D remains unclear. This CDR3 has 15 residues. The germline gives CDR1 KGHSH, CDR2 LQKENI. V was shortened by 3 bases and J by 4 bases, with 15 bases between the two germline ends. The CDR3 coding sequence is TGTGCCAGCTCACCCCGGGAGGGCTGGAGCACTGAAGCTTTCTTT. This translates into CASSPREGWSTEAFF. Using reference TRBV18 and TRBJ1-1 for the parts outside the CDR3, the full variable domain is NAGVMQNPRHLVRRRGQEARLRCSPMKGHSHVYWYRQLPEEGLKFMVYLQKENIIDESGMPKERFSAEFPKEGPSILRIQQVVRGDSAAYFCASSPREGWSTEAFFGQGTRLTVV.

The J gene is TRBJ1-1, the V gene TRBV5-1; 10 bases fit TRBD1. Looked up from germline, CDR1 is SGHRS and CDR2 is YFSETQ. V gave up 5 bases and J gave up 6 bases; unmatched junction bases: 7. The CDR3 consists of 14 residues. CDR3 sequence: CASRSGQGGSEAFF. CDR3 sequence (DNA): TGCGCCAGCAGGAGCGGACAGGGGGGGTCTGAAGCTTTCTTT.

This rearrangement joins TRBV20-1 to TRBJ1-5, with a tentative D call TRBD1 (5 bases). CDR3 size: 13 residues. Germline V CDR1 and CDR2: DFQATT, SNEGSKA (reference sequence). V was pared by 3 bases and J by 9 bases, with 15 bases between. CDR3 residues: CSASRDPGGPQHF. CDR3 bases: TGCAGTGCTAGTAGGGACCCCGGGGGGCCCCAGCATTTT.

This chain connects TRBV7-9 to TRBJ2-7; 8 positions match TRBD1. Germline-derived CDR1 and CDR2 are SEHNR and FQNEAQ (reference sequence). The junction had 6 bases not matched to a gene; V was cut back by 2 bases and J by 3 bases. The CDR3 covers 15 residues. As DNA, the CDR3 is TGTGCCAGCAGCTTACAGGGGGCAGGGGGCTACGAGCAGTACTTC. This gives the protein CASSLQGAGGYEQYF. The full variable domain, its missing parts supplied by reference TRBV7-9 and TRBJ2-7, is DTGVSQNPRHKITKRGQNVTFRCDPISEHNRLYWYRQTLGQGPEFLTYFQNEAQLEKSRLLSDRFSAERPKGSFSTLEIQRTEQGDSAMYLCASSLQGAGGYEQYFGPGTRLTVT.

The chain recombines TRBV9 with TRBJ1-1; unclear D gene. Germline V gene lookup returns CDR1 SGDLS and CDR2 YYNGEE. The CDR3 is 15 residues long. The V end was cut by 0 bases, the J end by 4 bases, with 13 bases between. CDR3 in DNA: TGTGCCAGCAGCGTAGCCGGCAGGCTGGCCACTGAAGCTTTCTTT. This gives the protein CASSVAGRLATEAFF.

V is TRBV5-4 and J is TRBJ2-2; 9 bases agree with TRBD2. Germline CDR1 SGHNT, CDR2 YYREEE (reference sequence). The CDR3 is 17 amino acids. V shed 2 bases and J 3 bases; nucleotides not matched to a gene: 8. CDR3 residues: CASSFLHQREDTGELFF. The CDR3 DNA reads as TGTGCCAGCAGCTTCCTGCACCAGCGGGAGGACACCGGGGAGCTGTTTTTT.

The chain recombines TRBV4-1 with TRBJ2-7, with D perhaps TRBD1 (5 bases). Germline values: CDR1 MGHRA, CDR2 YSYEKL. Deletions cut 1 base from V and 0 bases from J, with 13 bases between. This CDR3 has 16 residues. CDR3 amino acids: CASSQVLRRDSYEQYF. In DNA form, the CDR3 reads TGCGCCAGCAGCCAAGTACTCCGCAGGGACTCCTACGAGCAGTACTTC.

This chain joins TRBV3-1 (or the pseudogene TRBV3-2) and TRBJ2-2, with TRBD1 as a possible D gene (6 bases). The CDR3 spans 14 residues. V shed 6 bases and J shed 4 bases, with 12 bases lying between them. From germline, CDR1 is LGHDT and CDR2 YNNKEL (reference sequence). CDR3 sequence: CASRQQGFTGELFF. In DNA form, the CDR3 reads TGTGCCAGCAGACAGCAGGGGTTCACCGGGGAGCTGTTTTTT.

The CDR3 DNA follows: TGTGCCAGCAGCTTGGCGGGACTAGCGGGAGGTTGGGAGACCCAGTACTTC. Its protein product is CASSLAGLAGGWETQYF. The rearrangement joins TRBV5-5 to TRBJ2-5; 15 nucleotides agree with TRBD2. This CDR3 contains 17 residues. The V gene end was trimmed by 0 bases and the J gene end by 5 bases; junction bases not matched to a gene: 5. Germline V gives CDR1 SGHKS, CDR2 YYEKEE (reference sequence).

The V gene is TRBV9, the J gene TRBJ1-2; 8 bases fit TRBD1. CDR1 is SGDLS, CDR2 YYNGEE, per germline. The V and J ends lost 4 bases and 6 bases, in that order; junction bases with no gene match: 5. CDR3 length: 13 residues. The CDR3 protein is CASSKETGDGYTF. DNA for the CDR3: TGTGCCAGCAGCAAAGAGACAGGGGATGGCTACACCTTC. Together with reference TRBV9 and TRBJ1-2, the CDR3 gives the full variable domain: DSGVTQTPKHLITATGQRVTLRCSPRSGDLSVYWYQQSLDQGLQFLIQYYNGEERAKGNILERFSAQQFPDLHSELNLSSLELGDSALYFCASSKETGDGYTFGSGTRLTVV.

V usage is TRBV28 and J usage is TRBJ1-5; 7 bases fit TRBD1. V was pared by 1 base and J by 0 bases, with 3 bases of the junction left unmatched. The germline CDR1 and CDR2 sequences are MDHEN and SYDVKM. This CDR3 contains 16 residues. The CDR3: CASSLYRGYSNQPQHF. In nucleotides, the CDR3 is TGTGCCAGCAGTTTATACAGGGGTTATAGCAATCAGCCCCAGCATTTT.

A few counts support this clone. V is TRBV10-2 and J is TRBJ2-7; no clear D. Trimming removed 4 bases at V and 2 bases at J, with 12 bases between. Per the germline V gene, CDR1 is WSHSY and CDR2 is SAAADI. CDR3 length: 14 amino acids. The CDR3 sequence is CASSGLTAPYEQYF. CDR3 nucleotides: TGCGCCAGCAGTGGTTTAACAGCCCCCTACGAGCAGTACTTC.

This clone came up once. V is TRBV30 and J is TRBJ1-6; 8 bases fit TRBD1. This CDR3 is 16 amino acids long. The V gene end was trimmed by 0 bases and the J gene end by 7 bases; junction bases not matched to a gene: 8. CDR1 is GTSNPN and CDR2 is SVGIG in the germline V gene (reference sequence). The CDR3 here is CAWSVFRGRGNSPLHF. In nucleotides, the CDR3 is TGTGCCTGGAGTGTATTCAGGGGGCGCGGAAATTCACCCCTCCACTTT.

This chain joins TRBV6-2 or TRBV6-3 and TRBJ2-7, with TRBD2 matching 14 bases. Germline CDR1 and CDR2: MNHEY and SVGEGT. This CDR3 has 14 amino acids. V was pared by 6 bases and J by 6 bases, with 4 bases of the junction left unmatched. CDR3 sequence: CASSRLAGGIEQYF. CDR3 coding DNA: TGTGCCAGCAGCCGACTAGCGGGAGGGATCGAGCAGTACTTC.

The rearrangement links TRBV5-1 to TRBJ2-5; 7 bases line up with TRBD1. The CDR3 loop spans 13 amino acids. Germline V gene sequence: CDR1 SGHRS, CDR2 YFSETQ. J gave up 5 bases and V 2 bases, and 3 bases lay outside the gene matches. CDR3 nucleotides: TGCGCCAGCAGCTTAGACAGGGAGGAGACCCAGTACTTC. The encoded protein is CASSLDREETQYF. Based on the CDR3 plus reference TRBV5-1 and TRBJ2-5, the full variable domain is KAGVTQTPRYLIKTRGQQVTLSCSPISGHRSVSWYQQTPGQGLQFLFEYFSETQRNKGNFPGRFSGRQFSNSRSEMNVSTLELGDSALYLCASSLDREETQYFGPGTRLLVL.

The chain carries TRBV5-1 and TRBJ1-2; D remains ambiguous. From germline, CDR1 is SGHRS and CDR2 YFSETQ. The CDR3 is made up of 14 amino acids. V was shortened by 5 bases and J by 2 bases, with 13 bases between the two germline ends. Written as DNA, the CDR3 is TGCGCCAGCAGTTCGTACCCCGCGAACTATGGCTACACCTTC. This gives the protein CASSSYPANYGYTF.

Worth noting for this clone: A read error may account for a junction end that differs from germline. The chain links TRBV19 to TRBJ1-5, with D perhaps TRBD1 (6 bases). Germline assignment: CDR1 LNHDA and CDR2 SQIVND (reference sequence). The CDR3 has 14 amino acids. The CDR3 sequence is CASSVDRSNQPQHF. In DNA form, the CDR3 reads TGTGCCAGTAGTGTAGACAGGAGCAATCAGCCCCAGCATTTT.

This clone was detected once. J is TRBJ1-2 and V is TRBV6-6, with D possibly matching TRBD1 (6 bases). CDR3 length equals 16 residues. V dropped 6 bases and J dropped 1 base, with 18 bases sitting between them. Per the germline V gene, CDR1 is MNHNY and CDR2 is SVGAGI (reference sequence). CDR3: CASRPRGGAGNYGYTF. The CDR3, as DNA: TGTGCCAGCAGGCCACGTGGGGGCGCCGGTAACTATGGCTACACCTTC.

This chain uses TRBV6-5 with TRBJ1-4, with 7 positions matching TRBD1. Trimming removed 6 bases from V and 4 bases from J; junction bases left unmatched: 5. This CDR3 has 14 amino acids. CDR1 and CDR2 from the germline V gene are MNHEY and SVGAGI. This CDR3 is CASSHRGINEKLFF. The CDR3 bases are TGTGCCAGCAGCCACAGGGGTATTAATGAAAAACTGTTTTTT.

V gene TRBV5-8 combines with J gene TRBJ2-2; 7 bases agree with TRBD2. The CDR3 spans 15 residues. Germline lookup yields CDR1 SGHTS and CDR2 YDEGEE. CDR3 residues: CAAPVRPGGTGELFF. The CDR3 DNA sequence: TGTGCGGCACCGGTGCGGCCGGGAGGCACCGGGGAGCTGTTTTTT.

V and J are TRBV7-9 and TRBJ1-4, with 8 bases aligning to TRBD1. Germline values: CDR1 SEHNR, CDR2 FQNEAQ (reference sequence). V gave up 4 bases and J gave up 2 bases; unmatched junction bases: 12. This CDR3 has 18 residues. The CDR3 nucleotides read TGTGCCAGCAGCTACTTGGGCGGACAGGGAAAGACTAATGAAAAACTGTTTTTT. Translated, it gives CASSYLGGQGKTNEKLFF.